This T cell receptor beta chain came from a study of T cells in Graves' hyperthyroidism and ophthalmopathy. Notes on the study in general: Blood shared most expanded thyroid clonotypes above 0.001. The model foresaw ophthalmopathy a median around 6 months prior to onset.

At least 3 on the Clinical Activity Score was recorded for ophthalmopathy patients, who also had NOSPECS grade at least 4 and duration under 3 months. CDR1 and CDR2 from the germline V gene are DFQATT and SNEGSKA (reference sequence). The CDR3 runs to 14 residues. Trimming left V 2 bases short and J 0 bases short, with 8 bases between. This clonotype was counted only a few times. What it binds is not known. TCR beta CDR3 region amplification was performed from RNA transcripts. HTBI primers were used for first-round RT-PCR of the TCR CDR3. In TCRdb, the multiplex PCR reads were re-called with MiXCR into one record per CDR3 protein. Of some 530,000 distinct CDR3 sequences listed, 22% are singletons.

The receptor's source is a woman between 70 and 85 years old with Graves' ophthalmopathy. The V gene is TRBV20-1, the J gene TRBJ1-5; D is ambiguous. Sequencing used blood. CDR3 DNA: TGCAGTGCTAGATTGGGTTATAGCAATCAGCCCCAGCATTTT. This encodes CSARLGYSNQPQHF.